Below are 18 T cell receptor beta chains sequenced from a single sample in a study of blood T cell repertoires in COVID-19. The protocol was immunoSEQ multiplex PCR, while the TCRdb copy is restricted to in-frame clones and leaves out a portion. This sample has 60,000 to 90,000 clones, with roughly 80% found just once. The source material was peripheral blood. The origin of the receptors is a man aged 60 to 75 with active or convalescent COVID-19.

The V and J genes are TRBV9 and TRBJ2-7, with 8 positions matching TRBD1. Per germline, CDR1 SGDLS and CDR2 YYNGEE. CDR3 length equals 17 residues. V lost 0 bases, J lost 6 bases, and 14 bases stayed unmatched. As DNA, the CDR3 is TGTGCCAGCAGCGTAGAGGGGGGACAGGCTCTTCTCTCCGAGCAGTACTTC. It is translated as CASSVEGGQALLSEQYF.

The V call is TRBV4-1, the J call TRBJ1-1; D is undetermined. The V gene's germline CDR1 is MGHRA and CDR2 YSYEKL. Trimming stripped 4 bases from V and 2 bases from J, with 11 bases between. The CDR3 length is 14 residues. The CDR3 reads CASSLTNLNTEAFF. As DNA, the CDR3 is TGCGCCAGCAGCCTGACAAACCTTAACACTGAAGCTTTCTTT.

The chain carries TRBV9 and TRBJ1-2; D possibly corresponds to TRBD1 (6 bases). V was trimmed by 0 bases and J by 4 bases, leaving 13 bases between them. Germline assignment: CDR1 SGDLS and CDR2 YYNGEE. CDR3 size: 15 residues. As DNA, the CDR3 is TGTGCCAGCAGCGTAGACCCCCAAGGGGGCTATGGCTACACCTTC. As protein: CASSVDPQGGYGYTF. Drawing the rest from reference TRBV9 and TRBJ1-2, the complete variable domain is DSGVTQTPKHLITATGQRVTLRCSPRSGDLSVYWYQQSLDQGLQFLIQYYNGEERAKGNILERFSAQQFPDLHSELNLSSLELGDSALYFCASSVDPQGGYGYTFGSGTRLTVV.

The genes are TRBV6-6 and TRBJ2-7, with D perhaps TRBD1 (6 bases). CDR1 MNHNY and CDR2 SVGAGI come from the germline V gene (reference sequence). CDR3 length equals 15 residues. The germline V and J ends were trimmed by 7 bases and 6 bases, with 22 bases remaining between them. The CDR3 DNA reads as TGTGCCAGCAAAACCACTTTGGGGGCCTCCGGCGAGCAGTACTTC. Amino acid sequence: CASKTTLGASGEQYF.

In its sample, this clone ranks as medium-sized. The V and J genes are TRBV18 and TRBJ2-2; D may be TRBD1 (5 bases). The length of the CDR3 is 15 residues. Germline V gene lookup returns CDR1 KGHSH and CDR2 LQKENI. Trimming took 2 bases from V and 5 from J, leaving 12 bases between them. The CDR3 DNA follows: TGTGCCAGCTCACCAACACAGGATGGGACCGGGGAGCTGTTTTTT. The encoded protein is CASSPTQDGTGELFF.

The chain recombines TRBV5-1 with TRBJ1-1, with D perhaps TRBD1 (5 bases). Germline values: CDR1 SGHRS, CDR2 YFSETQ. Trimming took 6 bases from V and 2 from J, leaving 8 bases between them. The CDR3 contains 12 residues. CDR3 amino acids: CASKTDNTEAFF. CDR3 sequence (DNA): TGCGCCAGCAAGACAGACAACACTGAAGCTTTCTTT. The whole variable domain, filled in from reference TRBV5-1 and TRBJ1-1, reads KAGVTQTPRYLIKTRGQQVTLSCSPISGHRSVSWYQQTPGQGLQFLFEYFSETQRNKGNFPGRFSGRQFSNSRSEMNVSTLELGDSALYLCASKTDNTEAFFGQGTRLTVV.

This clone was seen just once. The chain carries TRBV5-1 and TRBJ2-4, with 8 bases identical to TRBD1. Germline trimming cut 0 bases from V and 16 bases from J; bases unmatched to any gene: 6. The CDR3 length is 12 residues. Germline V gene lookup returns CDR1 SGHRS and CDR2 YFSETQ. The CDR3 here is CASSLEGQASYF. CDR3 bases: TGCGCCAGCAGCTTGGAGGGACAGGCGTCCTACTTC.

The J gene is TRBJ1-3, the V gene TRBV3-1 (or the pseudogene TRBV3-2), with 7 bases matching TRBD1. This CDR3 contains 16 residues. The V gene's germline CDR1 is LGHDT and CDR2 YNNKEL (reference sequence). The ends lost 4 bases at V and 0 bases at J; junction bases unmatched: 6. The CDR3 loop is CASSPRQGYSGNTIYF. For the CDR3, the DNA is TGTGCCAGCAGCCCGAGACAGGGTTACTCTGGAAACACCATATATTTT.

CDR3 coding DNA: TGTGCCACCAGCAGAGAAGGGGGTAGGAATGAAAAACTGTTTTTT. This codes for CATSREGGRNEKLFF. The gene calls are TRBV15 and TRBJ1-4, with D maybe TRBD1 (6 bases). Germline-derived CDR1 and CDR2 are LNHNV and YYDKDF (reference sequence). V lost 0 bases to trimming and J lost 5 bases, with 10 bases between them. The CDR3 is 15 residues long.

The V gene is TRBV4-2, the J gene TRBJ2-2, with D possibly matching TRBD1 (6 bases). The CDR3 sequence is 18 residues long. Germline lookup yields CDR1 LGHNA and CDR2 YNFKEQ. The germline V and J ends were trimmed by 0 bases and 2 bases, with 16 bases remaining between them. The DNA of the CDR3 is TGTGCCAGCAGCCAAGATTTTTTGGGGGCCATTAACACCGGGGAGCTGTTTTTT. Its protein product is CASSQDFLGAINTGELFF.

This clone was seen once. The chain links TRBV7-2 to TRBJ1-5, with D unresolved. The ends were cut back, 1 base at V and 2 bases at J, with 12 bases in the middle. The germline CDR1 and CDR2 sequences are SGHTA and FQGNSA. The CDR3 spans 16 residues. CDR3 sequence reads: CASSLGSIPGNQPQHF. CDR3 nucleotides: TGTGCCAGCAGCTTAGGGTCTATCCCCGGCAATCAGCCCCAGCATTTT.

This chain joins TRBV7-2 and TRBJ1-6; 9 bases line up with TRBD1. The CDR3 consists of 15 residues. The germline CDR1 and CDR2 sequences are SGHTA and FQGNSA. J lost 3 bases, V lost 5 bases, and 2 bases had no gene match. CDR3 region: CASSPTGGYNSPLHF. The CDR3 DNA reads TGTGCCAGCAGCCCGACAGGGGGCTATAATTCACCCCTCCACTTT.

The chain has TRBV6-5 and TRBJ2-5, with TRBD1 identical over 7 bases. This CDR3 has 15 residues. Trimming removed 0 bases from V and 4 bases from J; junction bases left unmatched: 5. Germline-derived CDR1 and CDR2 are MNHEY and SVGAGI. The CDR3 DNA sequence: TGTGCCAGCAGTTACTCGGACAACAGGGGAGAGACCCAGTACTTC. Translating gives CASSYSDNRGETQYF.

The chain combines TRBV7-9 with TRBJ2-2; the match to TRBD1 covers 7 bases. V was clipped by 5 bases and J by 0 bases; unmatched bases: 6. This CDR3 is built from 16 residues. CDR1 and CDR2 (germline): SEHNR, FQNEAQ (reference sequence). CDR3: CASSPSGTANTGELFF. As DNA, the CDR3 is TGTGCCAGCAGCCCCTCCGGGACAGCGAACACCGGGGAGCTGTTTTTT.

This clone was seen more than once but under ten times. V gene TRBV7-2 combines with J gene TRBJ1-2; D perhaps matches TRBD1 (5 bases). Germline CDR1 SGHTA, CDR2 FQGNSA. CDR3 length: 14 residues. V shed 1 base and J shed 6 bases, with 12 bases lying between them. The DNA of the CDR3 is TGTGCCAGCAGCTTAGGCCAGGGTTCGGATGGCTACACCTTC. The encoded protein is CASSLGQGSDGYTF.

This rearrangement joins TRBV7-2 to TRBJ1-2; 8 bases are a match to TRBD1. This CDR3 has 14 amino acids. The germline gives CDR1 SGHTA, CDR2 FQGNSA. V lost 5 bases to trimming and J lost 7 bases; unmatched junction nucleotides: 9. CDR3 loop: CASSQGTGLVGYTF. Here the CDR3 DNA reads TGTGCCAGCAGCCAGGGGACAGGCTTAGTTGGCTACACCTTC.

This sequence joins TRBV5-1 and TRBJ2-7, with D possibly matching TRBD2 (7 bases). Germline CDR1 and CDR2: SGHRS and YFSETQ. The CDR3 sequence is 15 residues long. Trimming cost V 0 bases and J 3 bases, with 13 bases left between them. The CDR3 coding sequence is TGCGCCAGCAGCTTGGCCGAGGGAGGGGGCTACGAGCAGTACTTC. Amino acid sequence: CASSLAEGGGYEQYF. The entire variable domain, with the rest obtained from reference TRBV5-1 and TRBJ2-7, is as follows: KAGVTQTPRYLIKTRGQQVTLSCSPISGHRSVSWYQQTPGQGLQFLFEYFSETQRNKGNFPGRFSGRQFSNSRSEMNVSTLELGDSALYLCASSLAEGGGYEQYFGPGTRLTVT.

Only a few counts were recorded for this clone. The chain links TRBV11-2 to TRBJ2-7, with 12 bases fitting TRBD1. The J segment lost 4 bases and the V segment lost 5 bases, leaving 6 bases of the junction unmatched. The CDR3 loop spans 15 amino acids. CDR1 is SGHAT and CDR2 is FQNNGV in the germline V gene. In nucleotides, the CDR3 is TGTGCCAGCAGCCATCCGGGACAGGGGGCATACGAGCAGTACTTC. Its protein is CASSHPGQGAYEQYF.